This T cell receptor beta chain came from a study of shared clonotypes between healthy human individuals (dated by TCRdb to 2018 to 2021). With respect to the entire study: The cohort comprised a couple of women and a few men aged 18 to 49 years. For each donor, CD4 naive and CD4 memory were each run on three plates, CD8 naive on two plates, and CD8 memory on one plate. Blood TCR repertoires of five healthy adults were deeply sequenced to estimate repertoire size and the extent of clonotype sharing between individuals. To increase sequencing depth and limit assay-specific biases, TCR repertoire library preparation and sequencing were carried out by different laboratories using diverse techniques. Between about 0.8 and 9 billion PBMCs per donor were obtained by leukapheresis.

CD8 naive samples consisted of CD45RO-negative cells that were positively selected for CCR7, yielding a CD45RA+CCR7+ population without TemRA cells. Healthy HIV-negative adults with no recently reported acute infections or vaccinations were included as donors. Only Caucasian adults living in Nashville, Tennessee, USA were represented among the donors. Blood was obtained by leukapheresis, after which PBMCs were separated by Ficoll-Histopaque density gradient centrifugation and cryopreserved in liquid nitrogen vapor phase. Purity and quantity of every magnetically sorted T cell population were checked by analytical flow cytometry. From each sorted fraction, genomic DNA was isolated and quantified by UV absorbance on a Nanodrop 2000c. To note about this clone: Its antigen remains undetermined. One base away there is no much larger clone; base qualities are not given. The sample contains more than one DNA sequence encoding this CDR3.

Using the deep immunoSEQ assay, TCR CDR3 regions were amplified from genomic DNA by multiplex PCR. Genomic DNA extracted from each cell subset was distributed evenly over all wells of several immunoSEQ 96-well plates, and each plate served as one replicate. For sorted subsets, around 0.2 ug of genomic DNA, equivalent to tens of thousands of T cell genomes, went into each replicate PCR. The purified libraries were quantified using a Qubit 3.0 fluorometer, sized with a Bioanalyzer 2100, and then quantified again using the KAPA Library Quantification kit. Every immunoSEQ 96-well plate was sequenced on a separate single-read 150-cycle Illumina NextSeq 550 flow cell. For the original study's pipeline: The immunoSEQ output contained only junctional sequences without quality scores, so filtering could not match that applied to full-length reads. Sequences were annotated with PyIR, a Python wrapper for IgBLAST v1.9, using IMGT germline references to assign V/J genes and CDR3. Any read was removed if the V/J assignment was weak (E-value above 1e-6), the CDR3 was missing, or the read contained stop codons, out-of-frame junctions, or ambiguous translated residues. A V3J clonotype was defined by an identical inferred V gene, J gene, and CDR3 amino acid sequence. Percentage overlap between repertoires was calculated by dividing the number of shared unique clonotypes by the size of the smaller repertoire. Three approaches were used to assess repertoire richness: RTK rarefaction, the Chao1 estimator, and Recon v2.1 estimates of unobserved clonotypes. For all TCRbeta clonotypes obtained by the gDNA method from a handful of donors, generation probabilities were computed with OLGA. TCRdb limited this immuneACCESS table to in-frame rearrangements with V and J called. A share of clones is missing; checked studies link under half to unresolved V genes, and the rest is unexplained. V and J calls and clone size come straight from that table; D and trimming were deduced from the DNA. Within this sample are about 1,800,000 clones, with less than 95% of them counted one time only. Roughly 1.2% of the sample is held by the ten biggest clonotypes.

Beyond this particular receptor, the publication reports: Naive subsets generally had larger estimated clonotype richness than memory subsets. Pairwise subsampling led to the expectation that sequencing depth would affect the degree of clonotype sharing among donors. Because the study included only a small number of donors, the genetic and exposure-history diversity represented was limited. Compared with non-shared clonotypes, clonotypes shared by all four sorted-subset donors had higher generation probabilities. Incomplete sequencing was indicated by rarefaction of sorted-subset datasets, despite the large sequencing depth. Sampling was restricted to blood, and TCR repertoires in tissue are likely to differ from TCR repertoires in blood. About 4.5% of naive CD4, 3% to 4% of naive CD8, about 2.1% of memory CD4, and less than 0.45% of memory CD8 clonotypes were shared across a few donors.

The CDR3 spans 14 residues, from the cysteine through the phenylalanine. The entry retains the CDR3 DNA only, 42 bases that are in frame from base 1. Based on the germline V gene, the CDR1 and CDR2 sequences are MGHRA and YSYEKL. The junction carries 12 bases between V and J, which are trimmed by 3 bases and 4 bases respectively. Sequencing was performed on naive CD8+ T cells sorted from blood. The cell subset or site label here, explained by the study, means: CD45RA+CCR7+. This receptor was identified in a man younger than 35 in good health. The rearrangement joined TRBV4-1 to TRBJ1-1; the D segment could be TRBD1, given 6 matching bases. The DNA sequence is given as TGCGCCAGCAGCCAGACACAGGGAATCACTGAAGCTTTCTTT. It translates as CASSQTQGITEAFF.